The table lists the clone carrying this T cell receptor beta chain with a count of one. This CDR3 contains 15 residues. The germline CDR1 and CDR2 sequences are GTSNPN and SVGIG (reference sequence). Germline trimming cut 0 bases from V and 7 bases from J; bases unmatched to any gene: 10. These data come from a study of CD8+ T cells in alopecia areata. RNA was extracted and reverse transcribed into cDNA as the sequencing template. Clones were read by immunoSEQ multiplex PCR, and TCRdb kept only the in-frame ones, dropping some. This sample yields roughly 250,000 clones, of which less than 80% are seen a single time; about 1.3% belongs to the top ten.

V is TRBV30 and J is TRBJ2-5; 8 bases match TRBD2. The TCR comes from a human donor with alopecia areata. Sequencing used CD4+ T cells sorted from blood, obtained at week 0. The CDR3 loop reads CAWSVLGGGIGTQYF. The CDR3 DNA reads TGTGCCTGGAGTGTACTTGGCGGGGGGATTGGGACCCAGTACTTC.